The T cell receptor (beta chain) under discussion was sequenced for a study of blood T cell repertoires in COVID-19. Study details: COVID-19 samples collected from the United States, Italy and Spain covered acute and convalescent phases.

Per the original methods: Counts of nucleated cells, estimated from reference gene primer amplification, were obtained. Repertoires were generated with immunoSEQ multiplex PCR, while TCRdb's copy carries only in-frame clones and drops some. V and J calls and clone size are given by that table; D and trimming were obtained from the DNA. In the table there are 95,000 to 100,000 clones, around 85% of which are singletons. The CDR3 contains 18 residues. The V gene end was trimmed by 2 bases and the J gene end by 8 bases; junction bases not matched to a gene: 17. Per germline, CDR1 MGHRA and CDR2 YSYEKL. The origin of this receptor is a woman between 70 and 85 years old with active or convalescent COVID-19. The sequenced sample consisted of peripheral blood. The chain has TRBV4-1 and TRBJ2-3; 9 nucleotides align to TRBD2. The CDR3 reads CASSQREVYGGGAGTQYF. The DNA of the CDR3 is TGCGCCAGCAGCCAACGGGAGGTGTATGGCGGGGGGGCAGGTACGCAGTATTTT.